The 9 T cell receptor beta chains given below trace back to one sample, sequenced in a study of T cells in Graves' hyperthyroidism and ophthalmopathy. Amplification of TCR beta CDR3 regions used RNA as the template. First-round RT-PCR of the TCR CDR3 relied on the HTBI primer set. TCRdb called the multiplex PCR reads again in MiXCR, with one record for every CDR3 protein. The table shows around 350,000 distinct CDR3 sequences, with 13% to 15% occurring only once. Sequencing was carried out using blood. These receptors all come from a woman aged 55-70 years with Graves' ophthalmopathy.

This clonotype was seen a handful of times. This chain uses TRBV11-2 with TRBJ2-6; D ambiguous. Germline V gene data show CDR1 as SGHAT and CDR2 as FQNNGV. Trimming stripped 2 bases from V and 3 bases from J, with 8 bases between. The CDR3 consists of 15 residues. The CDR3 bases are TGTGCCAGCAGCTTAACCTCCTTTGGGGCCAACGTCCTGACTTTC. Its translation is CASSLTSFGANVLTF. Full variable domain (missing parts from reference TRBV11-2 and TRBJ2-6): EAGVAQSPRYKIIEKRQSVAFWCNPISGHATLYWYQQILGQGPKLLIQFQNNGVVDDSQLPKDRFSAERLKGVDSTLKIQPAKLEDSAVYLCASSLTSFGANVLTFGAGSRLTVL.

A few counts support this clonotype. This chain uses TRBV5-1 with TRBJ2-4, with TRBD1 matching 9 bases. V shed 10 bases, J shed 6 bases, and the junction held 11 bases outside the gene matches. CDR1 SGHRS and CDR2 YFSETQ come from the germline V gene. This CDR3 contains 14 residues. CDR3 nucleotides: TGCGCCTGTAGAGGGGGACAGGGCACAAACATTCAGTACTTC. Translation: CACRGGQGTNIQYF.

The chain carries TRBV5-1 and TRBJ2-5; maybe TRBD1 (6 bases). Germline V gene lookup returns CDR1 SGHRS and CDR2 YFSETQ. Deletions cut 3 bases from V and 2 bases from J, with 17 bases between. The CDR3 totals 16 residues. The CDR3 coding sequence is TGCGCCAGCAGCTCCCCATACGGACAGTCTCAAGAGACCCAGTACTTC. It specifies CASSSPYGQSQETQYF.

At least ten counts were recorded for this clonotype. V and J are TRBV5-1 and TRBJ1-2, with 9 bases fitting TRBD1. CDR1 and CDR2 (germline): SGHRS, YFSETQ. This CDR3 is 14 amino acids long. V lost 4 bases, J lost 8 bases, and 9 bases stayed unmatched. This CDR3 is CASSLMGQGYGYTF. CDR3 DNA: TGCGCCAGCAGCCTGATGGGACAGGGATACGGCTACACCTTC.

In its sample, this clonotype was seen many times. The CDR3 spells CASSLEPPGANVLTF. CDR3 DNA: TGCGCCAGCAGCTTGGAACCCCCTGGGGCCAACGTCCTGACTTTC. This chain connects TRBV5-1 to TRBJ2-6; D ambiguous. Germline CDR1 SGHRS, CDR2 YFSETQ. V lost 0 bases, J lost 2 bases, and 6 bases lay in between. The length of the CDR3 is 15 residues.

As concerns this clonotype: Compared with germline, one end of the junction differs, possibly owing to a read error. CDR3 nucleotides: TGTGCCTGGGCAGGGAACTCTGGAGACACCATATATTTT. The encoded protein is CAWAGNSGDTIYF. The rearrangement joins TRBV30 to TRBJ1-3, with D maybe TRBD1 (5 bases). The germline V gene encodes CDR1 GTSNPN and CDR2 SVGIG (reference sequence). CDR3 length: 13 residues.

This clonotype occurred a few times. The chain has TRBV19 and TRBJ1-5, with a weak D call TRBD1 (6 bases). The CDR3 runs 13 residues. The V end lost 10 bases, the J end lost 7 bases, and 17 bases lay between the germline ends. From germline, CDR1 is LNHDA and CDR2 SQIVND (reference sequence). CDR3 residues: CATGGQRGQPQHF. In nucleotides, the CDR3 is TGTGCCACAGGAGGACAGCGAGGCCAGCCCCAGCATTTT.

The table lists this clonotype with a few counts. The chain has TRBV29-1 and TRBJ1-1; 7 bases fit TRBD1. The CDR3 contains 13 residues. Germline V gene sequence: CDR1 SQVTM, CDR2 ANQGSEA. J was trimmed by 3 bases and V by 4 bases; bases with no gene match: 5. The CDR3 protein is CSVGETGYTEAFF. The CDR3 coding sequence is TGCAGCGTTGGAGAGACAGGGTACACTGAAGCTTTCTTT.

The table lists this clonotype with many counts. The chain is built from TRBV6-2 or TRBV6-3 and TRBJ2-3; the match to TRBD2 covers 14 bases. The CDR3 covers 17 residues. The V and J ends lost 4 bases and 0 bases, in that order; junction bases with no gene match: 3. Looked up from germline, CDR1 is MNHEY and CDR2 is SVGEGT. The CDR3 DNA reads as TGTGCCAGCAGTTCGGGACTAGCGGGAGCTAGCACAGATACGCAGTATTTT. It specifies CASSSGLAGASTDTQYF.